Listed here are 5 T cell receptor beta chains from one sample, sequenced in a study of beta chain features in type 1 diabetes. Every bit of the isolated RNA underwent reverse transcription, so sequencing read expressed TCRB transcripts. This table comes from immunoSEQ multiplex PCR, and its TCRdb copy is limited to in-frame clones, with some not included. The repertoire consists of about 340,000 clones, with roughly 8% occurring once and the leading ten covering roughly 0.44%. Input material: central memory CD4+ T cells from blood. These receptors were obtained from a woman under 30 in good health.

About this clone: The final CDR3 position lacks the conserved phenylalanine or tryptophan, pointing to a likely read error. No DNA is shown, since the ends of the CDR3 on it are uncertain; the CDR3 is the one TCRdb lists. V usage is TRBV11-2 and J usage is TRBJ2-7; TRBD2, as called in the table, went unchecked against the DNA. CDR1 SGHAT and CDR2 FQNNGV come from the germline V gene. Both ends counted, the CDR3 spans 12 residues. CDR3 loop: CASSSNRDYAVL.

The genes are TRBV29-1 and TRBJ2-5, with 7 bases identical to TRBD2. The DNA end is more similar to TRBJ2-7, so the J call may be wrong. The germline V gene has CDR1 SQVTM and CDR2 ANQGSEA. The CDR3 has 12 amino acids. For the CDR3, the DNA is TGCAGCGTTGTCCCAGCGGGGTACGAGCAGTACTTC. This gives the protein CSVVPAGYEQYF.

This clone was seen more than once but under ten times. V gene TRBV6-5 combines with J gene TRBJ2-3, with D perhaps assigned TRBD1 or TRBD2 (5 bases each). The CDR3 runs 15 residues. Per the germline V gene, CDR1 is MNHEY and CDR2 is SVGAGI. Trimming took off 10 bases at V and 1 base at J, with 18 bases between the two ends. CDR3 residues: CAIRPTGPGTDTQYF. In DNA, the CDR3 is TGTGCCATCAGACCTACGGGACCCGGCACAGATACGCAGTATTTT.

This clone was found many times. The chain uses TRBV7-9 and TRBJ2-3; D possibly matches TRBD1 or TRBD2 (5 bases each). V was cut by 5 bases and J by 6 bases, with 15 bases left in between. The CDR3 totals 14 residues. The V gene's germline CDR1 is SEHNR and CDR2 FQNEAQ (reference sequence). CDR3 in DNA: TGTGCCAGCAGCCCGAATTGGGGCGGGGATACGCAGTATTTT. Translated: CASSPNWGGDTQYF.

On this clone: Within the sample, other DNA sequences also encode this same CDR3. V usage is TRBV28 and J usage is TRBJ1-2; the D is unclear. Germline lookup yields CDR1 MDHEN and CDR2 SYDVKM. V was clipped by 4 bases and J by 4 bases, with 10 bases between them. There are 13 residues in the CDR3. CDR3 in amino acids: CASSWEGFYGYTF. CDR3 in DNA: TGTGCCAGCAGTTGGGAGGGATTCTATGGCTACACCTTC.